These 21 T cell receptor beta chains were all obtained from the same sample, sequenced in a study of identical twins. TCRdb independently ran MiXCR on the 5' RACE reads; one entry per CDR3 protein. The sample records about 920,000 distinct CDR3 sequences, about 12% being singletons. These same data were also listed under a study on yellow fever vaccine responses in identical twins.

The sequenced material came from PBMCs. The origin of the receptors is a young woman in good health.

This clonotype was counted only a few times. CDR3: CASNIPWGGGQETQYF. As DNA, the CDR3 is TGTGCCAGCAACATCCCGTGGGGGGGGGGACAAGAGACCCAGTACTTC. This chain joins TRBV6-1 and TRBJ2-5; 7 nucleotides match TRBD2. The CDR3 covers 16 residues. V was clipped by 7 bases and J by 2 bases; unmatched bases: 13. Per the germline V gene, CDR1 is MNHNS and CDR2 is SASEGT.

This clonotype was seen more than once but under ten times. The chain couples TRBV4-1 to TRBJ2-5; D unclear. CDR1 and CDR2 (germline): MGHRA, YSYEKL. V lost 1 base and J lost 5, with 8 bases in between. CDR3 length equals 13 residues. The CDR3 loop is CASSQGIVETQYF. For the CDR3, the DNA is TGCGCCAGCAGCCAAGGGATTGTGGAGACCCAGTACTTC.

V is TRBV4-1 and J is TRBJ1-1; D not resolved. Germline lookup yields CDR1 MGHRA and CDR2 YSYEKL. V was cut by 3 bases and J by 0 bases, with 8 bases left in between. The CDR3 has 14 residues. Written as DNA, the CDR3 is TGCGCCAGCAGCCACCCCGACATGAACACTGAAGCTTTCTTT. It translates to CASSHPDMNTEAFF.

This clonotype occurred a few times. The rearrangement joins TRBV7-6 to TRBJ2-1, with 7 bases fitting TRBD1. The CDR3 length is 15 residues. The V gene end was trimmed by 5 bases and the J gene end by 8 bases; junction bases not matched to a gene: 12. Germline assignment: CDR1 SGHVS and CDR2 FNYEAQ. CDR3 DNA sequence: TGTGCCAGCAGCCCACTCTACAGGGGTCAACATGAGCAGTTCTTC. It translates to CASSPLYRGQHEQFF.

DNA for the CDR3: TGTGCCAGCAGTTTATCCGGGACAGCTAGCAATCAGCCCCAGCATTTT. It yields the protein CASSLSGTASNQPQHF. This chain uses TRBV6-2 or TRBV6-3 with TRBJ1-5, with 7 bases identical to TRBD1. This CDR3 is built from 16 residues. CDR1 is MNHEY, CDR2 SVGEGT, per germline. J was trimmed by 0 bases and V by 4 bases; bases with no gene match: 6.

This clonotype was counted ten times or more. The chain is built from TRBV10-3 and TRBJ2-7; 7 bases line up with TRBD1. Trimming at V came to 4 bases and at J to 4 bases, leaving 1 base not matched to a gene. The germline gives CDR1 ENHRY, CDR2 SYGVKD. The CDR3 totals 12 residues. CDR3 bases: TGTGCCATCAGTGGGACAGGATACGAGCAGTACGTC. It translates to CAISGTGYEQYV.

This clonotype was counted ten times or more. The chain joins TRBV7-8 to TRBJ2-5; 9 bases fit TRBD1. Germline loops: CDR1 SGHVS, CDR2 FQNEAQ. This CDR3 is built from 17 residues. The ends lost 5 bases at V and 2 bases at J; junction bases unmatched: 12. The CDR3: CASSPLRTGVLQETQYF. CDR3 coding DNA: TGTGCCAGCAGCCCGCTGAGGACAGGGGTATTACAAGAGACCCAGTACTTC.

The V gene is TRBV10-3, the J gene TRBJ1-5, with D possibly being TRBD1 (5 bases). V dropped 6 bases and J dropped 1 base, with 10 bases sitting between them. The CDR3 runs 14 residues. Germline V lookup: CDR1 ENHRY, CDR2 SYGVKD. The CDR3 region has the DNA TGTGCCATCAGCCCGGGGCGAAGCAATCAGCCCCAGCATTTT. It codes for CAISPGRSNQPQHF.

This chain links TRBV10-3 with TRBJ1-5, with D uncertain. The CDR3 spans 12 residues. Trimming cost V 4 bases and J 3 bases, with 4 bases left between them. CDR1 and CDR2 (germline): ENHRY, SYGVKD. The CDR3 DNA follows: TGTGCCATCAGTGGAGTCAATCAGCCCCAGCATTTT. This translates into CAISGVNQPQHF.

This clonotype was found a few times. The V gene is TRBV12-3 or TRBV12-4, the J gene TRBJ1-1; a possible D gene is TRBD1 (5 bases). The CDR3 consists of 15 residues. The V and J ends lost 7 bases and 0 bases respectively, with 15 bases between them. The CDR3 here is CASIHRGLMNTEAFF. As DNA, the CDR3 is TGTGCCAGCATCCATAGGGGACTAATGAACACTGAAGCTTTCTTT.

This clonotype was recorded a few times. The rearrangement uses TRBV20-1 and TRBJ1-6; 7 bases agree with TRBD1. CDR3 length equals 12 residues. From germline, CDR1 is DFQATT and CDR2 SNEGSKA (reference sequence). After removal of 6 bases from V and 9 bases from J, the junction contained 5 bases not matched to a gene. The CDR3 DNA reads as TGCAGTGCCCAGGGGGTCGGTTCACCCCTCCACTTT. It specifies CSAQGVGSPLHF.

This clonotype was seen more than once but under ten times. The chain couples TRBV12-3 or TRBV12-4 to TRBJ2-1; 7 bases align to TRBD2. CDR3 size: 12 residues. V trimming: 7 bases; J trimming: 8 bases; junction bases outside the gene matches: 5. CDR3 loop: CASTDSGHEQFF. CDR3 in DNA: TGTGCCAGCACCGATAGCGGGCATGAGCAGTTCTTC.

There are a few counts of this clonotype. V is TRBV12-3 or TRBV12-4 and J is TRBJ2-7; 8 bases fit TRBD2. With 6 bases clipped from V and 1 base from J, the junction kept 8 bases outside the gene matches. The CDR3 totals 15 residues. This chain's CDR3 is CASSTGTRLSYEQYF. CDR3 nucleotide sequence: TGTGCCAGCAGCACCGGGACTAGACTTTCCTACGAGCAGTACTTC.

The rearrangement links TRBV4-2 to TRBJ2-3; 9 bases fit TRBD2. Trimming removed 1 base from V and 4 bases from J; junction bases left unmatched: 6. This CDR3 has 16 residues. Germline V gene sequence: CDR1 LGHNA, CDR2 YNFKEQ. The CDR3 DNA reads TGTGCCAGCAGCCAAGGAGCGGGAGGAGGGGCAGATACGCAGTATTTT. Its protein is CASSQGAGGGADTQYF.

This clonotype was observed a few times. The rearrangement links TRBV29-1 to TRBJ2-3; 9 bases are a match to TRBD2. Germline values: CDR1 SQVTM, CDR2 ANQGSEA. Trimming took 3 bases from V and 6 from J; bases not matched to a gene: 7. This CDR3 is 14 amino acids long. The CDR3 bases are TGCAGCGTTGAGGTAGCGGGAGCTTCCGATACGCAGTATTTT. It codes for CSVEVAGASDTQYF.

CDR3 loop: CAISTRPELGYTF. Written as DNA, the CDR3 is TGTGCCATCAGTACCAGGCCCGAGTTAGGCTACACCTTC. J is TRBJ1-2 and V is TRBV10-3; D unresolved. In germline, CDR1 is ENHRY, CDR2 SYGVKD. This CDR3 has 13 amino acids. V was clipped by 5 bases and J by 8 bases, with 15 bases between them.

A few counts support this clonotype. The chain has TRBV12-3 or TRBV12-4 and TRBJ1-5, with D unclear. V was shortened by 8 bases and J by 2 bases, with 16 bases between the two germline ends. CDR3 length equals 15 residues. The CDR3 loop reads CASVESRRGNQPQHF. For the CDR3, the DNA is TGTGCCAGCGTGGAAAGCCGGAGGGGCAATCAGCCCCAGCATTTT.

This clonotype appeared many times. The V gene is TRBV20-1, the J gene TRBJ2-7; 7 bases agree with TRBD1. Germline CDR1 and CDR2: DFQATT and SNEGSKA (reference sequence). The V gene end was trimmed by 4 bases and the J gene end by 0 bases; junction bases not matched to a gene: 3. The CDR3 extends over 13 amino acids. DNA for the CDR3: TGCAGTGCTAACACAGGGGTCTCCTACGAGCAGTACTTC. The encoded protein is CSANTGVSYEQYF.

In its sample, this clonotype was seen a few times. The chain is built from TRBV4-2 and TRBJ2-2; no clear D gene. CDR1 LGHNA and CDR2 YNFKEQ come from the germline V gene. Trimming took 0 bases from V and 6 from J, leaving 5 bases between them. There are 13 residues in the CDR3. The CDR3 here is CASSQEGPGELFF. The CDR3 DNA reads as TGTGCCAGCAGCCAAGAGGGCCCCGGGGAGCTGTTTTTT.

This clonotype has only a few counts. CDR3 amino acids: CSARPGDDSYNEQFF. In DNA, the CDR3 is TGCAGTGCACGCCCCGGGGATGATAGTTACAATGAGCAGTTCTTC. The chain recombines TRBV20-1 with TRBJ2-1, with D possibly being TRBD2 (5 bases). This CDR3 is 15 amino acids long. Germline values: CDR1 DFQATT, CDR2 SNEGSKA (reference sequence). The V gene lost 6 bases and the J gene lost 4 bases, with 19 bases spanning the gap.

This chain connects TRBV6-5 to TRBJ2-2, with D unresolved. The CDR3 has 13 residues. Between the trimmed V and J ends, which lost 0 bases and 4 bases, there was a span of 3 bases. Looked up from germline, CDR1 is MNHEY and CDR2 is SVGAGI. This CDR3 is CASSYSITGELFF. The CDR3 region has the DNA TGTGCCAGCAGTTACTCGATCACCGGGGAGCTGTTTTTT.